This TCR beta chain was recorded in a study of T cells after yellow fever vaccination. This clonotype was found a few times. What it recognizes is unknown. Study results and limitations: Peaking on day 5 versus 15, the secondary response was faster but weaker.

One entry per CDR3 protein, called by TCRdb with MiXCR from the 5' RACE reads. The sample holds 400,000 or so distinct CDR3 sequences; around 20% are singletons and the top ten take roughly a sixth. The specimen was PBMCs, collected before the yellow fever booster vaccination. The receptor's source is a man younger than 30 who received the YFV17D yellow fever vaccine.

The CDR3: CAASPVAGQETQYF. The CDR3 DNA reads as TGTGCCGCCTCCCCCGTAGCCGGGCAAGAGACCCAGTACTTC. This rearrangement joins TRBV5-5 to TRBJ2-5; D gene uncertain. V lost 10 bases, J lost 2 bases, and 18 bases lay in between. Per germline, CDR1 SGHKS and CDR2 YYEKEE (reference sequence). CDR3 length equals 14 residues.